These 3 T cell receptor beta chains originate from one sample sequenced in a study of blood T cell repertoires in COVID-19. Method: immunoSEQ multiplex PCR; TCRdb's copy keeps in-frame clones and lacks some. The sample shows 200,000 to 250,000 clones, approximately 87% of them seen only once. The specimen sequenced was PBMCs or T cells enriched from blood (not recorded which). These TCRs come from a woman aged 50 to 60 in a cohort exposed to, infected with or recovered from COVID-19 (not recorded which).

This chain connects TRBV19 to TRBJ2-3, with D tentatively TRBD1 (6 bases). Germline values: CDR1 LNHDA, CDR2 SQIVND (reference sequence). V was shortened by 7 bases and J by 0 bases, with 14 bases between the two germline ends. The CDR3 sequence is 15 residues long. DNA of the CDR3: TGTGCCAGTACCGAGGGGGTATCTAGCACAGATACGCAGTATTTT. Amino acid sequence: CASTEGVSSTDTQYF.

The V and J genes are TRBV7-8 and TRBJ1-1; 7 nucleotides align to TRBD1. V was clipped by 8 bases and J by 3 bases; unmatched bases: 9. Germline CDR1 and CDR2: SGHVS and FQNEAQ. This CDR3 comprises 14 residues. The CDR3 reads CASSSQGGDTEAFF. CDR3 sequence (DNA): TGTGCCAGCTCTAGTCAAGGGGGCGACACTGAAGCTTTCTTT.

V and J are TRBV7-2 and TRBJ1-6; D perhaps matches TRBD1 (5 bases). Germline V gives CDR1 SGHTA, CDR2 FQGNSA. The CDR3 totals 14 residues. Trimming took 4 bases from V and 7 from J, leaving 11 bases between them. In DNA, the CDR3 is TGTGCCAGCAGCTCCCCAGGGCTAAATTCACCCCTCCACTTT. This codes for CASSSPGLNSPLHF.